The 14 T cell receptor beta chains below all came from one sample that was sequenced in a study of blood T cell repertoires in COVID-19. This table comes from immunoSEQ multiplex PCR, and its TCRdb copy is limited to in-frame clones, with some not included. The sample has 300,000 to 350,000 clones; around nine tenths are singletons. Specimen: peripheral blood. These receptors were obtained from a woman aged 18-29 years who had recovered from COVID-19.

V gene TRBV19 combines with J gene TRBJ1-1; tentative D call: TRBD1 (6 bases). Trimming shortened V by 6 bases and J by 1 base, and 15 bases separated the two germline ends. CDR3 length: 15 amino acids. Germline V CDR1 and CDR2: LNHDA, SQIVND (reference sequence). The CDR3 loop reads CASSRTGFGNTEAFF. The DNA of the CDR3 is TGTGCCAGTAGCAGAACAGGGTTCGGGAACACTGAAGCTTTCTTT.

The chain links TRBV2 to TRBJ2-2; the D gene is possibly TRBD1 (5 bases). Trimming stripped 4 bases from V and 0 bases from J, with 9 bases between. Per germline, CDR1 SNHLY and CDR2 FYNNEI. CDR3 size: 15 residues. The CDR3 spells CASSAIGANTGELFF. CDR3 DNA: TGTGCCAGCAGTGCTATAGGGGCGAACACCGGGGAGCTGTTTTTT.

V usage is TRBV28 and J usage is TRBJ1-2; tentatively, D is TRBD1 (6 bases). Germline V gives CDR1 MDHEN, CDR2 SYDVKM. The germline V and J ends were trimmed by 2 bases and 6 bases, with 16 bases remaining between them. The CDR3 consists of 15 residues. The CDR3 DNA follows: TGTGCCAGCAGTTTACTCTCCCCGGACAGTGATGGCTACACCTTC. This gives the protein CASSLLSPDSDGYTF.

This clone has a single count. The V and J genes are TRBV6-4 and TRBJ1-5; 7 nucleotides match TRBD1. Per germline, CDR1 MRHNA and CDR2 SNTAGT. J lost 9 bases, V lost 4 bases, and 9 bases had no gene match. The CDR3 covers 14 residues. The CDR3 nucleotides are TGTGCCAGCAGTGTTTGGAGGGGGCGAGGGCCCCAGCATTTT. Protein sequence: CASSVWRGRGPQHF.

The V and J genes are TRBV7-2 and TRBJ1-5; D might be TRBD1 (5 bases). The CDR3 is 15 residues long. Germline loops: CDR1 SGHTA, CDR2 FQGNSA. Trimming left V 1 base short and J 6 bases short, with 13 bases between. CDR3 loop: CASSLVGQGTQPQHF. CDR3 sequence (DNA): TGTGCCAGCAGCTTAGTAGGGCAGGGAACTCAGCCCCAGCATTTT.

This clone came up a few times. V and J are TRBV4-3 and TRBJ2-6; 8 positions match TRBD1. Germline CDR1 and CDR2: LGHNA and YSLEER. Trimming took 3 bases from V and 4 from J; bases not matched to a gene: 5. The CDR3 spans 16 residues. DNA of the CDR3: TGCGCCAGCAGCCATTCGACAGGGGTGGGGGCCAACGTCCTGACTTTC. This gives the protein CASSHSTGVGANVLTF.

The chain employs TRBV3-1 (or the pseudogene TRBV3-2) and TRBJ1-2; unclear D gene. With 0 bases removed from V and 0 bases from J, the gap between germline ends came to 11 bases. The CDR3 is 16 amino acids. Germline values: CDR1 LGHDT, CDR2 YNNKEL (reference sequence). CDR3 nucleotide sequence: TGTGCCAGCAGCCAAGATCCAACCGTAGCTAACTATGGCTACACCTTC. Translating it yields CASSQDPTVANYGYTF.

The chain's CDR3 is CASSLGRGNQPQHF. DNA for the CDR3: TGTGCCAGCAGCTTGGGGAGGGGGAATCAGCCCCAGCATTTT. The chain recombines TRBV6-2 or TRBV6-3 with TRBJ1-5; D possibly corresponds to TRBD1 (6 bases). The CDR3 is 14 residues long. CDR1 is MNHEY and CDR2 is SVGEGT in the germline V gene. V dropped 6 bases and J dropped 4 bases, with 13 bases sitting between them.

This chain joins TRBV5-1 and TRBJ2-1; TRBD2 matches at 13 bases. Losses at the gene ends were 4 bases for V and 6 bases for J; bases not matched to a gene: 10. The CDR3 runs 17 residues. Germline V lookup: CDR1 SGHRS, CDR2 YFSETQ. CDR3 in amino acids: CASSLTSGRASFNEQFF. CDR3 coding DNA: TGCGCCAGCAGCCTAACTAGCGGGAGGGCCTCTTTCAATGAGCAGTTCTTC. Based on the CDR3 plus reference TRBV5-1 and TRBJ2-1, the full variable domain is KAGVTQTPRYLIKTRGQQVTLSCSPISGHRSVSWYQQTPGQGLQFLFEYFSETQRNKGNFPGRFSGRQFSNSRSEMNVSTLELGDSALYLCASSLTSGRASFNEQFFGPGTRLTVL.

This chain links TRBV30 with TRBJ1-5; D unresolved. The germline V gene has CDR1 GTSNPN and CDR2 SVGIG (reference sequence). The CDR3 loop spans 13 amino acids. Trimming stripped 3 bases from V and 6 bases from J, with 12 bases between. Here the CDR3 reads CAWSASPSQPQHF. The DNA for the CDR3 is TGTGCCTGGAGCGCCTCCCCCAGTCAGCCCCAGCATTTT. The full variable domain, with the rest looked up from reference TRBV30 and TRBJ1-5, is SQTIHQWPATLVQPVGSPLSLECTVEGTSNPNLYWYRQAAGRGLQLLFYSVGIGQISSEVPQNLSASRPQDRQFILSSKKLLLSDSGFYLCAWSASPSQPQHFGDGTRLSIL.

The chain employs TRBV9 and TRBJ1-5, with TRBD1 as a possible D gene (5 bases). V was pared by 4 bases and J by 1 base, with 27 bases between. The CDR3 has 20 amino acids. Germline CDR1 reads SGDLS; CDR2 reads YYNGEE. CDR3 amino acids: CASSPKAIWPRAASNQPQHF. The CDR3 DNA sequence: TGTGCCAGCAGCCCTAAAGCCATCTGGCCCAGGGCCGCCAGCAATCAGCCCCAGCATTTT.

This clone has just one count. This chain uses TRBV4-1 with TRBJ1-1; D perhaps matches TRBD1 (5 bases). Trimming cost V 1 base and J 6 bases, with 15 bases left between them. The CDR3 length is 15 residues. Looked up from germline, CDR1 is MGHRA and CDR2 is YSYEKL. CDR3 DNA: TGCGCCAGCAGCCAAGCCTGGGCCGTAGGGGCTGAAGCTTTCTTT. Translating it yields CASSQAWAVGAEAFF.

V is TRBV7-2 and J is TRBJ2-1; 11 bases fit TRBD2. The CDR3 contains 16 residues. Trimming removed 2 bases from V and 9 bases from J; junction bases left unmatched: 9. Germline CDR1 SGHTA, CDR2 FQGNSA. This chain's CDR3 is CASSLSRLAGGSEQFF. The CDR3 DNA reads as TGTGCCAGCAGCTTAAGTCGGCTAGCGGGAGGTAGTGAGCAGTTCTTC.

The chain uses TRBV9 and TRBJ2-1; TRBD2 matches at 9 bases. Trimming removed 0 bases from V and 5 bases from J; junction bases left unmatched: 12. CDR1 and CDR2 (germline): SGDLS, YYNGEE. This CDR3 region has 18 residues. The CDR3 region is CASSVGLLAGGENNEQFF. The CDR3 coding sequence is TGTGCCAGCAGCGTAGGTCTCCTGGCGGGAGGGGAAAACAATGAGCAGTTCTTC.